The rows below give T cell receptor beta chains drawn from one sample of a study of vaccination and CD4 T cells after COVID-19. These receptors' antigens are unknown. TCRdb used MiXCR to reprocess the PCR reads, holding one entry per CDR3 protein. The sample holds around 15,000 distinct CDR3 sequences; 45% to 55% are singletons and the top ten take around 3.4%. Sample: CD4+ T cells from blood, cultured in vitro, taken before SARS-CoV-2 vaccination. These receptors all come from a human donor who had recovered from COVID-19. CDR3s include the opening cysteine and the closing phenylalanine or tryptophan. The D gene is left open where the match is weak.

D | J | V | CDR3
- | TRBJ2-3 | TRBV6-2/TRBV6-3 | CASSYGNTDTQYF
TRBD2 | TRBJ2-5 | TRBV2 | CASRRLAGSQETQYF
- | TRBJ1-5 | TRBV10-3 | CASQDIRKGSNQPQHF
- | TRBJ2-5 | TRBV15 | CATSSRGRQQETQYF
- | TRBJ2-5 | TRBV11-3 | CASSPSAAQETQYF
- | TRBJ2-7 | TRBV7-9 | CASSLETDEQYF
TRBD1 | TRBJ1-5 | TRBV15 | CATSGNTGGRSNQPQHF
- | TRBJ2-5 | TRBV7-2 | CASSSTLAAQETQYF
- | TRBJ1-5 | TRBV19 | CASSIGFDNQPQHF
TRBD2 | TRBJ2-1 | TRBV20-1 | CSATTSGRASYNEQFF
TRBD1 | TRBJ1-1 | TRBV5-4 | CASSSRTGPNTEAFF
- | TRBJ2-2 | TRBV20-1 | CSARGPIGELFF
- | TRBJ1-5 | TRBV27 | CASSLNRANQPQHF
TRBD1 | TRBJ1-2 | TRBV5-4 | CASSVDRLAYGYTF
- | TRBJ1-5 | TRBV30 | CAWSVSSTNQPQHF
TRBD1 | TRBJ1-1 | TRBV6-1 | CASRLTGGENTEAFF
- | TRBJ2-7 | TRBV2 | CASSGQGISYEQYF
TRBD1 | TRBJ1-2 | TRBV11-2 | CASSLVTGTGKYYGYTF
- | TRBJ2-5 | TRBV7-8 | CASSNQETQYF
TRBD1 | TRBJ2-2 | TRBV27 | CASTTQGAGTGELFF